The TCR beta chain under discussion was sequenced for a study of identical twins. The CDR3 extends over 13 amino acids. Deletions cut 1 base from V and 8 bases from J, with 9 bases between. Germline V gives CDR1 SGHTA, CDR2 FQGNSA. Overall study findings and caveats: While abundant cord blood beta clonotypes carried fewer insertions, memory repertoires showed no such pattern. Models predicted less out-of-frame TCR alpha sharing in monozygotic twins than was found. Zero-insertion results could be subject to partial confounding by invariant MAIT and iNKT cells. Rather than following the same donors, the conclusions depended on cross-sectional statistical analysis.

In TCRdb, the 5' RACE reads were re-called with MiXCR into one record per CDR3 protein. This sample yields 200,000 to 300,000 distinct CDR3 sequences, of which approximately 10% are seen a single time; less than 12% belongs to the top ten. Remarks on this clonotype: The antigen remains undetermined.

The receptor was isolated from a man aged 45-60 years in good health. V is TRBV7-2 and J is TRBJ2-4; D unresolved. The specimen sequenced was memory T cells sorted from blood. This chain's CDR3 is CASSLGQKDIQYF. The DNA of the CDR3 is TGTGCCAGCAGCTTAGGTCAGAAAGACATTCAGTACTTC. Full variable domain (remainder filled in from reference TRBV7-2 and TRBJ2-4): GAGVSQSPSNKVTEKGKDVELRCDPISGHTALYWYRQSLGQGLEFLIYFQGNSAPDKSGLPSDRFSAERTGGSVSTLTIQRTQQEDSAVYLCASSLGQKDIQYFGAGTRLSVL.